The rows below give T cell receptor beta chains drawn from one sample of a study of identical twins. One entry per CDR3 protein results from TCRdb running MiXCR on the 5' RACE reads. The sample has around 480,000 distinct CDR3 sequences, more than 13% seen once; the top ten hold approximately 0.98%. This sample also appeared in a second study, on yellow fever vaccine responses in identical twins.

The sample taken for sequencing was CD4+ T cells sorted from blood. The source is a woman aged 18 to 35 in good health. Both conserved end residues are part of each CDR3. The order of the fields is D gene, V gene, clone size, J gene, CDR3 DNA, CDR3 protein. The D gene is left open where the match is weak. Clone size is given for some rows only: seen once, a few or many times, or a class if the clone is expanded.

D: NA; V: TRBV25-1; size: few; J: TRBJ1-2; DNA: TGTGCCAGCAGTGAGCCAGGGGAGGGAGGCTACACCTTC; CDR3: CASSEPGEGGYTF
D: TRBD1; V: TRBV2; size: NA; J: TRBJ1-4; DNA: TGTGCCAGCAGTGATTTGACAGGGGTTGCTGAAAAACTGTTTTTT; CDR3: CASSDLTGVAEKLFF
D: NA; V: TRBV10-3; size: few; J: TRBJ2-7; DNA: TGTGCCACCCAAGGGGACTCCACCTACGAGCAGTACTTC; CDR3: CATQGDSTYEQYF
D: NA; V: TRBV4-1; size: NA; J: TRBJ1-5; DNA: TGCGCCAGCAGCCAAGATTCGGGACCATATCAGCCCCAGCATTTT; CDR3: CASSQDSGPYQPQHF
D: NA; V: TRBV18; size: many; J: TRBJ2-5; DNA: TGTGCCAGCAGTCCTCGGGCCGAGACCCAGTACTTC; CDR3: CASSPRAETQYF
D: TRBD2; V: TRBV20-1; size: NA; J: TRBJ2-1; DNA: TGCAGTGCTCAACTAGCGGGGCGATACAATGAGCAGTTCTTC; CDR3: CSAQLAGRYNEQFF
D: NA; V: TRBV20-1; size: NA; J: TRBJ2-7; DNA: TGCAGTGCTAGAGGGGACACAATCTACGAGCAGTACTTC; CDR3: CSARGDTIYEQYF
D: NA; V: TRBV12-3/TRBV12-4; size: few; J: TRBJ2-3; DNA: TGTGCCAGCAGTTTCATGCGAGCAGATACGCAGTATTTT; CDR3: CASSFMRADTQYF
D: NA; V: TRBV5-6; size: few; J: TRBJ2-7; DNA: TGTGCCAGCAGCGGAAACGCAGGGAGCTCCTACGAGCAGTACTTC; CDR3: CASSGNAGSSYEQYF
D: NA; V: TRBV12-3/TRBV12-4; size: few; J: TRBJ1-4; DNA: TGTGCCAGCAAATCGGGCCCAACGGGTGAAAAACTGTTTTTT; CDR3: CASKSGPTGEKLFF
D: TRBD2; V: TRBV12-3/TRBV12-4; size: few; J: TRBJ2-3; DNA: TGTGCCAGCAGGCCGAGACTAGCGGGGTATACGCAGTATTTT; CDR3: CASRPRLAGYTQYF
D: NA; V: TRBV25-1; size: NA; J: TRBJ2-1; DNA: TGTGCCAGCAAGGGTACTGGGGCGGGAACGGGCTACAATGAGCAGTTCTTC; CDR3: CASKGTGAGTGYNEQFF
D: TRBD1; V: TRBV5-1; size: NA; J: TRBJ1-1; DNA: TGCGCCAGCAGCACCTTCGGGGGACAGGGTGGAACTGAAGCTTTCTTT; CDR3: CASSTFGGQGGTEAFF
D: TRBD1; V: TRBV12-3/TRBV12-4; size: NA; J: TRBJ1-5; DNA: TGTGCCAGCAGTTTTTTCGCTGGACAGGGAGGCAATCAGCCCCAGCATTTT; CDR3: CASSFFAGQGGNQPQHF
D: NA; V: TRBV5-1; size: few; J: TRBJ2-5; DNA: TGCGCCAGCAGCTTGGGCCCCCAGACCCAGTACTTC; CDR3: CASSLGPQTQYF
D: TRBD1; V: TRBV28; size: NA; J: TRBJ1-2; DNA: TGTGCCAGCAGTTTACTAATCAGGGGGCTTGGCTACACCTTC; CDR3: CASSLLIRGLGYTF
D: NA; V: TRBV7-2; size: few; J: TRBJ2-7; DNA: TGTGCCAGCAGCTTAGTAGGCCCAGGGGCCCCCTACGAGCAGTACTTC; CDR3: CASSLVGPGAPYEQYF
D: NA; V: TRBV24-1; size: NA; J: TRBJ2-4; DNA: TGTGCCACCAGTGACCACGACGGGGCCAAAAACATTCAGTACTTC; CDR3: CATSDHDGAKNIQYF
D: TRBD1; V: TRBV9; size: many; J: TRBJ2-7; DNA: TGTGCCAGCAGCGTAGCGACAGGGGGCGAGCAGTACTTC; CDR3: CASSVATGGEQYF
D: TRBD1; V: TRBV3-1; size: few; J: TRBJ1-2; DNA: TGTGCCAGCGCCCCGGGACAGGGGTATCGTGGCTACACCTTC; CDR3: CASAPGQGYRGYTF
D: TRBD2; V: TRBV10-3; size: once; J: TRBJ2-7; DNA: TGTGCCATCGGGAGGGCGGGCGAGCAGTACTTC; CDR3: CAIGRAGEQYF
D: NA; V: TRBV2; size: few; J: TRBJ2-2; DNA: TGTGCCAGCAGTGAAGCGACAGGAGTCACCGGGGAGCTGTTTTTT; CDR3: CASSEATGVTGELFF
D: NA; V: TRBV30; size: NA; J: TRBJ2-1; DNA: TGTGCCTGGACTAGGCAGGGGCGGAGGAATGAGCAGTTCTTC; CDR3: CAWTRQGRRNEQFF
D: TRBD1; V: TRBV5-1; size: few; J: TRBJ2-7; DNA: TGCGCCAGCACGGACAGGGTTGTCTACGAGCAGTACTTC; CDR3: CASTDRVVYEQYF
D: NA; V: TRBV27; size: NA; J: TRBJ1-5; DNA: TGTGCCAGCAGCCTGTTAGCGGGGCCCCAGCATTTT; CDR3: CASSLLAGPQHF
D: NA; V: TRBV29-1; size: NA; J: TRBJ2-5; DNA: TGCAGCGTCGCCCTCAGAACAGGGAGCATTTCTCAAGAGACCCAGTACTTC; CDR3: CSVALRTGSISQETQYF
D: TRBD1; V: TRBV6-5; size: NA; J: TRBJ2-6; DNA: TGTGCCAGCAGTTACTCGACAGGGCTTAGCTCTGGGGCCAACGTCCTGACTTTC; CDR3: CASSYSTGLSSGANVLTF
D: NA; V: TRBV6-1; size: few; J: TRBJ1-4; DNA: TGTGCCAGCAGGGACTACGGTGCAACTAATGAAAAACTGTTTTTT; CDR3: CASRDYGATNEKLFF